This TCR beta chain was recovered during a study of T cell responses to AZD1222 COVID-19 vaccine. Clones were sequenced by immunoSEQ multiplex PCR, and TCRdb holds only the in-frame ones, with some missing. The sample has under 150,000 clones; around nine tenths are singletons. CDR1 SGHKS and CDR2 YYEKEE come from the germline V gene (reference sequence). This CDR3 comprises 15 residues. The trim removed 4 bases at V and 4 bases at J, leaving 10 bases unmatched. General observations from the study: All repertoire sampling was performed exclusively after the peak T cell response. Baseline antibody screening turned up just a handful of seropositive AZD1222 recipients. Compared with day 0, the breadth and depth of the Spike-specific TCR repertoire rose significantly after two doses of AZD1222. The study found vaccine-associated CD4 TCRs spanning spike, dominant at 160-218 and 743-854.

Worth noting for this clone: The antigen remains unidentified.

The specimen was peripheral blood, collected on day 0 of AZD1222 vaccination. The genes are TRBV5-5 and TRBJ1-2; 7 nucleotides align to TRBD1. This sequence was found in an adult in good health. The CDR3, as DNA: TGTGCCAGCAGCAACAACCCGGGACAGTCCTATGGCTACACCTTC. This sequence encodes CASSNNPGQSYGYTF.